This T cell receptor beta chain was obtained from a study of beta chain features in type 1 diabetes. The CDR3 extends over 12 amino acids. The J segment lost 12 bases and the V segment lost 6 bases, leaving 10 bases of the junction unmatched. Germline values: CDR1 SNHLY, CDR2 FYNNEI. As every portion of the isolated RNA was reverse transcribed, the sequencing read expressed TCRB transcripts. The table came from immunoSEQ multiplex PCR; TCRdb's copy has only in-frame clones and leaves some out. The top ten hold over 2% of the sample, which has 40,000 or so clones, about half seen once. Of note for this clone: No antigen is known for it.

Study-wide results and limits: For type 1 diabetes patients, VDJ junctions showed fewer insertions and more deletions. There was no resolution here of whether HLA type influences TCRB rearrangement.

The specimen was Tregs from blood. The rearrangement uses TRBV2 and TRBJ1-1; 7 bases agree with TRBD1. The receptor comes from a woman aged 18-30 years in good health. CDR3 sequence reads: CASSADRVKTFF. In DNA form, the CDR3 reads TGTGCCAGCAGCGCCGACAGGGTGAAAACTTTCTTT.